The clone carrying this T cell receptor beta chain was seen more than once but under ten times. Its antigen is unknown. The CDR3 is made up of 17 amino acids. CDR1 and CDR2 (germline): KGHDR, SFDVKD. Trimming removed 0 bases from V and 5 bases from J; junction bases left unmatched: 10. This entry belongs to a study of response to subunit inactivated influenza vaccine. General observations from the study: The authors put forward the suggestion that each seasonal influenza vaccination may bring in only a limited number of new T cells.

TCRdb reprocessed the RT-PCR reads via MiXCR and lists one record per CDR3 protein. The data contain around 300,000 distinct CDR3 sequences, roughly 22% of them singletons. J is TRBJ2-3 and V is TRBV24-1; 7 nucleotides align to TRBD2. This sample comprised PBMCs from blood, obtained roughly 20 months after vaccination. The source is a man in his fifties or sixties who received an inactivated influenza vaccine. This CDR3 is CATSDLRVGGSGDTQYF. In DNA, the CDR3 is TGTGCCACCAGTGATTTGAGGGTCGGCGGGAGTGGAGATACGCAGTATTTT.